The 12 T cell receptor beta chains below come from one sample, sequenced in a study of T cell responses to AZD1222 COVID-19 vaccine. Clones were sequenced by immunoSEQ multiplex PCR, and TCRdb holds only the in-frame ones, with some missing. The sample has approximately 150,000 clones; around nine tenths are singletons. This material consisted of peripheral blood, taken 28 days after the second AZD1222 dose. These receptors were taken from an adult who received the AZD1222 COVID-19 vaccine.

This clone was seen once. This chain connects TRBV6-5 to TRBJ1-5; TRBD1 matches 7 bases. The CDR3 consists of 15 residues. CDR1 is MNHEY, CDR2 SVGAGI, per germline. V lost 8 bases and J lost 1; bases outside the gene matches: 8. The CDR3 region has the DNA TGTGCCAGCTTCCGGGACAGAGACAGCAATCAGCCCCAGCATTTT. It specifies CASFRDRDSNQPQHF.

CDR3 amino acids: CASWPDRGKGQPQHF. CDR3 DNA: TGTGCCAGCTGGCCCGACAGGGGGAAGGGGCAGCCCCAGCATTTT. V and J are TRBV21-1 and TRBJ1-5; TRBD1 is the table's D call and was not checked against the DNA. TRBV21-1 is a listed pseudogene. The CDR3 runs to 15 residues.

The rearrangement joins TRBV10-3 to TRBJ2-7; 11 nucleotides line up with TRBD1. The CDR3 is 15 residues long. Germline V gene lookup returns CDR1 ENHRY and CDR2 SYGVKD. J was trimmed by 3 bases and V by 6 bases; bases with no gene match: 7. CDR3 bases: TGTGCCATCAGAAAAGCCGGGACAGGGGGCTACGAGCAGTACTTC. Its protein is CAIRKAGTGGYEQYF.

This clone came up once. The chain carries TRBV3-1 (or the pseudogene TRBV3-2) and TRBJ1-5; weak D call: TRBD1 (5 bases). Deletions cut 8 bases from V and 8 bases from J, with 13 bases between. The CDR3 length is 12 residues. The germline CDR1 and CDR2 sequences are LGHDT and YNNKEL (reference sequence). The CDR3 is CASGGAQEPQHF. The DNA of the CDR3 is TGTGCCAGCGGCGGGGCGCAGGAGCCCCAGCATTTT.

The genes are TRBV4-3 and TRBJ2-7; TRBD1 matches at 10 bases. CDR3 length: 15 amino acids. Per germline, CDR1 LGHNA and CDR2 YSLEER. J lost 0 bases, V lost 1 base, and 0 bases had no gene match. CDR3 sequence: CASSQGTGGSYEQYF. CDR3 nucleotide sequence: TGCGCCAGCAGCCAAGGGACAGGGGGCTCCTACGAGCAGTACTTC.

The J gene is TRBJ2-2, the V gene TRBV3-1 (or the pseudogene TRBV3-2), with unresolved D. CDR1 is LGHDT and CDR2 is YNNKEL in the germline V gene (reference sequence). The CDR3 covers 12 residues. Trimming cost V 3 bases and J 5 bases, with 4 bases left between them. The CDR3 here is CASSHYTGELFF. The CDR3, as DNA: TGTGCCAGCAGCCACTATACCGGGGAGCTGTTTTTT.

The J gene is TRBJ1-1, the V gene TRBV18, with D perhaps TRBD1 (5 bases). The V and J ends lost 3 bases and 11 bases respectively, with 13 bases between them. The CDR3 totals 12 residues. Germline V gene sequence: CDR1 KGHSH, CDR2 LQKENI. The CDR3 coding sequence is TGTGCCAGCTCACCGGGGGACCTCGTGGCTTTCTTT. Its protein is CASSPGDLVAFF.

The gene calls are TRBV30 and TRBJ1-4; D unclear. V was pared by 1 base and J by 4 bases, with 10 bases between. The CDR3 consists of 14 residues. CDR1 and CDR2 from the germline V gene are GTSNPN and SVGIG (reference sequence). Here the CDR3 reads CAWSEGFGNEKLFF. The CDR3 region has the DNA TGTGCCTGGAGTGAAGGATTTGGTAATGAAAAACTGTTTTTT.

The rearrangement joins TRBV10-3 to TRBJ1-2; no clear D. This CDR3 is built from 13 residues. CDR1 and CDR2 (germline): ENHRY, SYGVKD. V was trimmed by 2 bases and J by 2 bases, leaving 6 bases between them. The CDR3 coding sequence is TGTGCCATCAGTGAGAGAGCCAACTATGGCTACACCTTC. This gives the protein CAISERANYGYTF.

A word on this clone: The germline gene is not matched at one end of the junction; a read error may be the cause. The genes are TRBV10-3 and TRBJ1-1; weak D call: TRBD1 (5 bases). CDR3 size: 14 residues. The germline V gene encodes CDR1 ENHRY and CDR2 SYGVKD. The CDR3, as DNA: TGTGCCATCAGTGGCGGGGCTTCGAACCCTGAAGCTTTCTTT. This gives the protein CAISGGASNPEAFF.

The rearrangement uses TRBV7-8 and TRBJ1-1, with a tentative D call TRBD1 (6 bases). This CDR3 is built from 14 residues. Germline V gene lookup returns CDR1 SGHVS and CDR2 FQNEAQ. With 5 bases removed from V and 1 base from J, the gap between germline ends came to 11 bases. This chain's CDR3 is CASSAMTGNTEAFF. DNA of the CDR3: TGTGCCAGCAGCGCCATGACAGGGAACACTGAAGCTTTCTTT.

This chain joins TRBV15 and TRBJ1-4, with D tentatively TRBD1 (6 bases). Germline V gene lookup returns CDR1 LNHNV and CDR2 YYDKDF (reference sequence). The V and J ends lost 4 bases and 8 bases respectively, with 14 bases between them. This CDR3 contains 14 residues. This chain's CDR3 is CATSTTGPTEKLFF. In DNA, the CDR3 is TGTGCCACCAGCACGACAGGCCCAACCGAAAAACTGTTTTTT. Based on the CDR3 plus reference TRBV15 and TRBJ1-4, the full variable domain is DAMVIQNPRYQVTQFGKPVTLSCSQTLNHNVMYWYQQKSSQAPKLLFHYYDKDFNNEADTPDNFQSRRPNTSFCFLDIRSPGLGDTAMYLCATSTTGPTEKLFFGSGTQLSVL.